The table lists the clone carrying this TCR beta chain with a count of one. No antigen is known for it. Produced via immunoSEQ multiplex PCR; TCRdb's table is partial and in-frame only. The top ten hold around 2.5% of the sample, which has around 60,000 clones, about 91% seen once. The germline gives CDR1 SGHTS, CDR2 YDEGEE. V lost 4 bases and J lost 2, with 9 bases in between. This CDR3 contains 13 residues. Stated time point: baseline, week 1 (first vaccination visit). Treatment defined: pre-vaccination baseline after standard-of-care therapy. New astrocytomas of WHO grade 3 or 4 that were IDH1-mutant and ATRX-lost were found in the donors. The record originates from a study of a mutant IDH1 vaccine in newly diagnosed glioma. About the study: Antecedent treatment encompassed radiotherapy, temozolomide, or their combination; the majority received both.

Study observations and caveats: Apparently unrelated to pseudoprogression were changes in the top peripheral T cell clonotypes. Evidence of vaccine-induced immune responses was documented in 85% to 95% of patients.

The source was PBMCs, collected from a glioma patient treated with radiotherapy, temozolomide or both. The receptor comes from a man between 50 and 59 years old with glioma. The chain couples TRBV5-8 to TRBJ1-2, with a tentative D call TRBD1 (5 bases). The CDR3: CASSPNRNYGYTF. In nucleotides, the CDR3 is TGTGCCAGCAGCCCTAACAGGAACTATGGCTACACCTTC.